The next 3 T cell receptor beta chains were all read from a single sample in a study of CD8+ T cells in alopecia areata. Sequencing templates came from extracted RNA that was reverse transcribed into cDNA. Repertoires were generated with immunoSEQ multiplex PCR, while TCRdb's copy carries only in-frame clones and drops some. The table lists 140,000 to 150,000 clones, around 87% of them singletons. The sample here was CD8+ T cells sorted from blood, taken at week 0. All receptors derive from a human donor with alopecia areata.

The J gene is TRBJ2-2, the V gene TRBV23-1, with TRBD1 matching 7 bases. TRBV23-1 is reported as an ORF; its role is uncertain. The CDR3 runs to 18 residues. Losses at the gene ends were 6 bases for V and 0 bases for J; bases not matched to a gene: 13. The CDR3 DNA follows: TGCGCCAGCAGATCTTCTCCTTGGGACAGCGCGAACACCGGGGAGCTGTTTTTT. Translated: CASRSSPWDSANTGELFF.

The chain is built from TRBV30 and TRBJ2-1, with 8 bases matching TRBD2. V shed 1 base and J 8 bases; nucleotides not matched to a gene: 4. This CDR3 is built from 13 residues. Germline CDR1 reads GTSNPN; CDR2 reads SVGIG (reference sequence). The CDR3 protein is CAWSGNSGDEQFF. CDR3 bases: TGTGCCTGGAGTGGGAATAGCGGGGATGAGCAGTTCTTC. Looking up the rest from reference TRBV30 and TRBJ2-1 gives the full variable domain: SQTIHQWPATLVQPVGSPLSLECTVEGTSNPNLYWYRQAAGRGLQLLFYSVGIGQISSEVPQNLSASRPQDRQFILSSKKLLLSDSGFYLCAWSGNSGDEQFFGPGTRLTVL.

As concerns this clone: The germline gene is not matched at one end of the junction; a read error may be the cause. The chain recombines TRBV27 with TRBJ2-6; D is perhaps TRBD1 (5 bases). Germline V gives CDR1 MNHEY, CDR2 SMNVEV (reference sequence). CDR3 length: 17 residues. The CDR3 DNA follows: TGTGCCAGCAGTTTCGACAGCTCTCCATCTGCGGCCAACGTCCTGACTTTC. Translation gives CASSFDSSPSAANVLTF.